One sample yielded the 3 T cell receptor beta chains listed below, sequenced in a study of coeliac disease. The study, taken as a whole, reports: Lower clonality than controls marked TRB and TRG repertoires from active celiac intraepithelial and lamina propria samples.

These receptors have no known antigen. Some clones are missing from TCRdb's copy, which holds only in-frame ones; the method was immunoSEQ multiplex PCR. Of more than 4,000 clones listed, about three fifths were seen once; the top ten hold more than 12%. Sequenced material: intraepithelial lymphocytes from the gut. The receptors derive from a woman aged 18-29 years with active celiac disease.

V usage is TRBV2 and J usage is TRBJ1-6, with TRBD1 matching over 8 bases. The CDR3 is 16 amino acids. Germline-derived CDR1 and CDR2 are SNHLY and FYNNEI. V was clipped by 2 bases and J by 7 bases; unmatched bases: 7. The CDR3 DNA sequence: TGTGCCAGCAGTGAACCACAGGGGGGGAACAATTCACCCCTCCACTTT. Its protein product is CASSEPQGGNNSPLHF.

The genes are TRBV2 and TRBJ2-3; 7 nucleotides match TRBD1. The germline V gene encodes CDR1 SNHLY and CDR2 FYNNEI. There are 14 residues in the CDR3. V trimming: 5 bases; J trimming: 4 bases; junction bases outside the gene matches: 6. The CDR3 bases are TGTGCCAGCAGTCCAGGGGGTTGGGCAGATACGCAGTATTTT. It translates to CASSPGGWADTQYF.

The CDR3 sequence is CASSLTGPSYEQYF. CDR3 coding DNA: TGCGCCAGCAGCTTGACAGGGCCCTCCTACGAGCAGTACTTC. The chain uses TRBV5-1 and TRBJ2-7, with D possibly matching TRBD1 (6 bases). V was shortened by 1 base and J by 0 bases, with 8 bases between the two germline ends. Germline CDR1 and CDR2: SGHRS and YFSETQ. CDR3 length: 14 amino acids.